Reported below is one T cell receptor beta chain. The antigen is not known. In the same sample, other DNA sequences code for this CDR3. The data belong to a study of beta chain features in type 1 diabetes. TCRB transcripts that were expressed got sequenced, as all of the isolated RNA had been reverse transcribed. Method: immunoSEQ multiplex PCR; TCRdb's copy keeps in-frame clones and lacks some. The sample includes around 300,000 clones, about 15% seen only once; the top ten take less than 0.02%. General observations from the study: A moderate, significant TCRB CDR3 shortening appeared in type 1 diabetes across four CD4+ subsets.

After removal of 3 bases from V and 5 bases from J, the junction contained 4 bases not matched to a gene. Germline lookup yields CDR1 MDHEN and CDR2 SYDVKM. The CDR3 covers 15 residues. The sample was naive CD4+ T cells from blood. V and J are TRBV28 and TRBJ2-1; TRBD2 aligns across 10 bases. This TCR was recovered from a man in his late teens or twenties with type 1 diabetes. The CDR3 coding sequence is TGTGCCAGCAGTTTGGGGCTAGCGGGGGACAATGAGCAGTTCTTC. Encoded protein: CASSLGLAGDNEQFF.